This T cell receptor (beta chain) stems from a study of molecular identifiers for immune sequencing clone quantification. As for the study in general: In replicates, RNA taken from around 18,000 or 91,000 naive CD8 cells was divided five ways, and four portions underwent sequencing. Overall study findings and caveats: Clones above 20 RNA copies contained over 98% of effector molecules but under 1% of naive ones.

TCRdb used MiXCR to reprocess the PCR reads, holding one entry per CDR3 protein. The table shows under 85,000 distinct CDR3 sequences, with less than 20% occurring only once. On this clonotype: Its antigen remains unidentified.

The CDR3 runs 13 residues. Trimming removed 6 bases from V and 5 bases from J, with 13 bases in between. The V gene is TRBV12-3 or TRBV12-4, the J gene TRBJ1-1; unclear D gene. Sequenced material: naive CD8+ T cells from blood, with Jurkat cell RNA spiked in. Subset reported: FACS-sorted CD8+CD4-CCR7+CD45RA+ naive T cells. The source of this sequence is a human donor in good health. Some libraries in this study had Jurkat cell RNA spiked in. The CDR3 loop reads CASSRTVGTEAFF. The CDR3, as DNA: TGTGCCAGCAGCCGCACGGTGGGGACTGAAGCTTTCTTT.